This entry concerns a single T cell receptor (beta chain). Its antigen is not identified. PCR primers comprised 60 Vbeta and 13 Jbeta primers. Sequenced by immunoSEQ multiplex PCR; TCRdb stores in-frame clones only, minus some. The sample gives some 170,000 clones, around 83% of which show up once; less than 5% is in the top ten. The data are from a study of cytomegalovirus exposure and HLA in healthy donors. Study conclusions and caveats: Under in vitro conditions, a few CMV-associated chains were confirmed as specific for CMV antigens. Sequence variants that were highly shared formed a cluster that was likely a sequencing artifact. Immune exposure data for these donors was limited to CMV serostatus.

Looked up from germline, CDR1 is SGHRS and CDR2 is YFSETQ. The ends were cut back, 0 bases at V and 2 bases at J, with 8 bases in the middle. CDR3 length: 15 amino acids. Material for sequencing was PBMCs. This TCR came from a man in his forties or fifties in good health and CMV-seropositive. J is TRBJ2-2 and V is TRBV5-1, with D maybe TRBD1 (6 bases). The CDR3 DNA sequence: TGCGCCAGCAGCTTGGCGGGACACAACACCGGGGAGCTGTTTTTT. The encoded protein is CASSLAGHNTGELFF.